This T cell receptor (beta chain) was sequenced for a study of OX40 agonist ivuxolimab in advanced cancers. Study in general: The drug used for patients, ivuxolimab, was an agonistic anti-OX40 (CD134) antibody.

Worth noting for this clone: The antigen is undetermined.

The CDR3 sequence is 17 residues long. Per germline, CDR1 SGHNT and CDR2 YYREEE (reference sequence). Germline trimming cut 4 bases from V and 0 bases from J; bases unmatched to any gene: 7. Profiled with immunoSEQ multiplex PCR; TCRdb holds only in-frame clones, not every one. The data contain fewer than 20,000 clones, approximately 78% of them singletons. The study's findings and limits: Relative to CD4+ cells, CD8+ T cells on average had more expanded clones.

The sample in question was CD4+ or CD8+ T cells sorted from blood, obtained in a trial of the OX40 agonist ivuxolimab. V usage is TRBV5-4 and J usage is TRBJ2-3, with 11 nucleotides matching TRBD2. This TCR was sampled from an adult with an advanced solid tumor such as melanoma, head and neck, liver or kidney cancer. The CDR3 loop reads CASSLNVAGGSTDTQYF. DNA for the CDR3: TGTGCCAGCAGCCTCAATGTAGCGGGAGGGAGCACAGATACGCAGTATTTT.